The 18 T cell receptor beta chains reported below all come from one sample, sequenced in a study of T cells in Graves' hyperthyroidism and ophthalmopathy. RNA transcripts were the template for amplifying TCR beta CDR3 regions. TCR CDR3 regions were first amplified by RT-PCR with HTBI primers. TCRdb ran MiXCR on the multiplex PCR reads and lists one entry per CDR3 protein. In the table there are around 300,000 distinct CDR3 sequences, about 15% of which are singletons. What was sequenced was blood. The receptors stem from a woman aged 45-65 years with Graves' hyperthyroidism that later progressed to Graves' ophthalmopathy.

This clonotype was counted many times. CDR3 in DNA: TGTGCCAGCCGGGATGCGTACGAGCAGTACTTC. The encoded protein is CASRDAYEQYF. The chain recombines TRBV7-9 with TRBJ2-7; D is possibly TRBD2 (5 bases). Germline-derived CDR1 and CDR2 are SEHNR and FQNEAQ (reference sequence). The CDR3 has 11 amino acids. The V gene lost 8 bases and the J gene lost 4 bases, with 9 bases spanning the gap.

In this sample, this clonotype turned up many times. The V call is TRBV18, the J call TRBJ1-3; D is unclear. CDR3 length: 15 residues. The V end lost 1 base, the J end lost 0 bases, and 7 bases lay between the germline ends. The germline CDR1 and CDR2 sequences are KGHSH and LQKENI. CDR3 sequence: CASSPRGISGNTIYF. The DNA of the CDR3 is TGTGCCAGCTCACCACGGGGAATCTCTGGAAACACCATATATTTT.

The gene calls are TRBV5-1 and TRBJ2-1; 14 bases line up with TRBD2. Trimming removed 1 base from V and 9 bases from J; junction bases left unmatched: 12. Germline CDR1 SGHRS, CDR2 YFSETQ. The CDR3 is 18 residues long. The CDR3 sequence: CASSLRARLAGGPGEQFF. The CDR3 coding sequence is TGCGCCAGCAGCTTGAGGGCCCGACTAGCGGGAGGGCCCGGTGAGCAGTTCTTC.

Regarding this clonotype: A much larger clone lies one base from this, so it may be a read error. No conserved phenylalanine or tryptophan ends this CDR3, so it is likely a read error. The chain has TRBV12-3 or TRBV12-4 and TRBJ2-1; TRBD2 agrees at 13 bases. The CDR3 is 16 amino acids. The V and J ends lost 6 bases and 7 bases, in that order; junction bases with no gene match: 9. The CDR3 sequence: CASRLTSGGGWNEQFS. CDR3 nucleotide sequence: TGTGCCAGCAGGCTTACTAGCGGGGGGGGTTGGAATGAGCAGTTCTCC.

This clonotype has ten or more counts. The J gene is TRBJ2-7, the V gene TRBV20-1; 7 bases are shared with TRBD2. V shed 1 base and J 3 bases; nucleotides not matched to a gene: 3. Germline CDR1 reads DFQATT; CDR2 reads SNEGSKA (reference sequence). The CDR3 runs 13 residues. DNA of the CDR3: TGCAGTGCTAGAGGGGACTACGGCTACGAGCAGTACTTC. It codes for CSARGDYGYEQYF.

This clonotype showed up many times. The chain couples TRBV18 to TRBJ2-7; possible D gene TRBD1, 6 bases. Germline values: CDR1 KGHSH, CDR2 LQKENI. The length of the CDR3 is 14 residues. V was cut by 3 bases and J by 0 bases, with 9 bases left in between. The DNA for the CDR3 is TGTGCCAGCTCACCGGCAGGGGCCTCCTACGAGCAGTACTTC. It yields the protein CASSPAGASYEQYF.

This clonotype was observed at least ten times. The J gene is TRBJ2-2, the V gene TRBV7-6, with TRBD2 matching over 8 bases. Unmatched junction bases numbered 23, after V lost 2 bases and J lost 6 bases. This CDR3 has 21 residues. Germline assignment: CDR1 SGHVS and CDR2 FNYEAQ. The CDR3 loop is CASSLPQAAGGEIWDPGELFF. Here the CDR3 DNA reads TGTGCCAGCAGCTTACCTCAGGCGGCGGGGGGCGAGATATGGGACCCCGGGGAGCTGTTTTTT.

CDR3 bases: TGCAGTGCTAGGGCCCGGGGGGGTAAAGGACTCCCCACCGGGGAGCTGTTTTTT. Translation gives CSARARGGKGLPTGELFF. The rearrangement links TRBV20-1 to TRBJ2-2; TRBD2 matches 8 bases. Trimming cost V 3 bases and J 4 bases; bases outside gene matches: 16. The CDR3 is 18 residues long. Germline lookup yields CDR1 DFQATT and CDR2 SNEGSKA (reference sequence).

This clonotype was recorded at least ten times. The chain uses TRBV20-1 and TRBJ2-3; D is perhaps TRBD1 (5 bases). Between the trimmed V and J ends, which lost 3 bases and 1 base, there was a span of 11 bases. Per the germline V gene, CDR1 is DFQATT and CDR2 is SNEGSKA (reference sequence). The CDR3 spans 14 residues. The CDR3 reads CSARGLQRTDTQYF. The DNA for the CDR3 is TGCAGTGCTAGGGGGCTTCAGCGCACAGATACGCAGTATTTT.

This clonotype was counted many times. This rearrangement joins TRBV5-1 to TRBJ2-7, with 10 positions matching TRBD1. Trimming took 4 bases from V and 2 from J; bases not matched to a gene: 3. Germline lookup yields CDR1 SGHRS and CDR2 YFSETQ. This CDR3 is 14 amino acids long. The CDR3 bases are TGCGCCAGCAGCCACGGACAGGGGGCCTACGAGCAGTACTTC. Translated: CASSHGQGAYEQYF.

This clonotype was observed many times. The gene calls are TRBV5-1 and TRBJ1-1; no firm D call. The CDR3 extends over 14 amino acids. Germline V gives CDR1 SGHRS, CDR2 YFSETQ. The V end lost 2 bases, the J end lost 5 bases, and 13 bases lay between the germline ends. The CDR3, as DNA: TGCGCCAGCAGCTTCCTCAGTAAAGGGACTGAAGCTTTCTTT. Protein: CASSFLSKGTEAFF.

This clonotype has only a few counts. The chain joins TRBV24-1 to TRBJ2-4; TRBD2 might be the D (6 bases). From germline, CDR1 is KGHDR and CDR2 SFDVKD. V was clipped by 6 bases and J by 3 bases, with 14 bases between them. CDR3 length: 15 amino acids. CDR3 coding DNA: TGTGCCACCAGTCCAAGCGGAGGGGACAAAAACATTCAGTACTTC. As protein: CATSPSGGDKNIQYF.

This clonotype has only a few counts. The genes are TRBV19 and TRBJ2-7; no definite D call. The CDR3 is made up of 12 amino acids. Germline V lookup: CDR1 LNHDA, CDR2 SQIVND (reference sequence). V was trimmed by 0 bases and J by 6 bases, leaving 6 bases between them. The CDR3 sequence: CASSIERGEQYF. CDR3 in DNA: TGTGCCAGTAGTATAGAACGTGGCGAGCAGTACTTC.

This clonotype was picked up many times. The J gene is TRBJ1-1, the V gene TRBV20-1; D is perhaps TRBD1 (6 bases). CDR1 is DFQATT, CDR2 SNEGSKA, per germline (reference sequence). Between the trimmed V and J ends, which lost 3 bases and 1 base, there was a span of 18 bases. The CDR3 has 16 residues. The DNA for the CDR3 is TGCAGTGCTAGTGCCTCCTACTTGACAGGGAACACTGAAGCTTTCTTT. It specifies CSASASYLTGNTEAFF.

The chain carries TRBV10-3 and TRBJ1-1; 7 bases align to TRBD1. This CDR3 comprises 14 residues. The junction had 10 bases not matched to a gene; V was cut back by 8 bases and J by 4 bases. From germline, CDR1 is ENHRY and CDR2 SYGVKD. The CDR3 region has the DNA TGTGCCATCCGTCAGGGGGACTCGGGCACTGAAGCTTTCTTT. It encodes CAIRQGDSGTEAFF.

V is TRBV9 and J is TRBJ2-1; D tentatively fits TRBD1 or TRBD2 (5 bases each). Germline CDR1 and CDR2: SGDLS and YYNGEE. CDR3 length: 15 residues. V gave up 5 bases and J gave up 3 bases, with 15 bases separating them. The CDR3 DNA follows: TGTGCCAGCAGTCCCGGGGCTAGCTTCTACAATGAGCAGTTCTTC. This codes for CASSPGASFYNEQFF. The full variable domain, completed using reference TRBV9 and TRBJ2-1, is DSGVTQTPKHLITATGQRVTLRCSPRSGDLSVYWYQQSLDQGLQFLIQYYNGEERAKGNILERFSAQQFPDLHSELNLSSLELGDSALYFCASSPGASFYNEQFFGPGTRLTVL.

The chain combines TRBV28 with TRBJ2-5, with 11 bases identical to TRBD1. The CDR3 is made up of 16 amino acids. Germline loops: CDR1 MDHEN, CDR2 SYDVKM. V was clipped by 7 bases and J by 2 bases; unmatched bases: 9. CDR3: CASTPGQGVSQETQYF. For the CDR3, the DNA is TGTGCCAGCACTCCGGGACAGGGGGTCTCACAAGAGACCCAGTACTTC.

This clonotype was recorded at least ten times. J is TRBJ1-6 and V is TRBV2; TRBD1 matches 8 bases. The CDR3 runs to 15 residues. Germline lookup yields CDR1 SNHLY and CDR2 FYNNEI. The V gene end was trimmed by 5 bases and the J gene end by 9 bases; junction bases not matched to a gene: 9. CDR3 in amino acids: CASSTNRGEGSPLHF. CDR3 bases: TGTGCCAGCAGTACAAACAGGGGGGAGGGTTCACCCCTCCACTTT.